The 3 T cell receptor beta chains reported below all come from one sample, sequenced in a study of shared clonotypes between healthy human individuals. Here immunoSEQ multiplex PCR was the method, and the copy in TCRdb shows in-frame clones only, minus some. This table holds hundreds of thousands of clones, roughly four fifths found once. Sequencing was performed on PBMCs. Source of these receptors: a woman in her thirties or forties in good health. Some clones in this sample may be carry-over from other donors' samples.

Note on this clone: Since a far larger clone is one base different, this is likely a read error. Here the CDR3 DNA reads TGTGCCAGCAGCCTGGGGGTCCCCCCCTACGAGCAGTACTTC. Translating it yields CASSLGVPPYEQYF. The chain uses TRBV13 and TRBJ2-7, with D perhaps matching TRBD1 or TRBD2 (5 bases each). Between the trimmed V and J ends, which lost 5 bases and 2 bases, there was a span of 13 bases. There are 14 residues in the CDR3. Germline CDR1 and CDR2: PRHDT and FYEKMQ (reference sequence).

The CDR3 sequence: CASSQGTSGRTDTQYF. In nucleotides, the CDR3 is TGTGCCAGCAGCCAGGGGACTAGCGGGAGGACAGATACGCAGTATTTT. This sequence joins TRBV11-3 and TRBJ2-3; 15 nucleotides align to TRBD2. Trimming removed 5 bases from V and 3 bases from J; junction bases left unmatched: 3. Germline V gives CDR1 SGHNT, CDR2 YENEEA. The CDR3 length is 16 residues. Full variable domain (rest looked up from reference TRBV11-3 and TRBJ2-3): EAGVVQSPRYKIIEKKQPVAFWCNPISGHNTLYWYLQNLGQGPELLIRYENEEAVDDSQLPKDRFSAERLKGVDSTLKIQPAELGDSAVYLCASSQGTSGRTDTQYFGPGTRLTVL.

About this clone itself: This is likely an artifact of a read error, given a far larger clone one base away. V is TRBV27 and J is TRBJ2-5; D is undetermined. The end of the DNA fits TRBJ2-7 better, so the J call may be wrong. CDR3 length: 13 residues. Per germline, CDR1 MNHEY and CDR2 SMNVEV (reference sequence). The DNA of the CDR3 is TGTGCCAGCAGTATATTCCAATCCTACGAGCAGTACTTC. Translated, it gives CASSIFQSYEQYF.